This passage covers 9 T cell receptor beta chains from one sample sequenced in a study of cytomegalovirus exposure and HLA in healthy donors. The study ran its PCR with 60 Vbeta and 13 Jbeta primers. Data came from immunoSEQ multiplex PCR; TCRdb stores just in-frame clones and leaves some out. Of around 180,000 clones listed, more than 85% are singletons. The source material was PBMCs. The source is a girl under three years old in good health and CMV-seronegative.

V gene TRBV7-9 combines with J gene TRBJ2-1; D is possibly TRBD1 (6 bases). The CDR3 sequence is 14 residues long. Trimming cost V 1 base and J 6 bases, with 10 bases left between them. CDR1 is SEHNR, CDR2 FQNEAQ, per germline (reference sequence). The CDR3 sequence: CASSLDGGLNEQFF. Here the CDR3 DNA reads TGTGCCAGCAGCTTAGATGGGGGCCTCAATGAGCAGTTCTTC.

This chain uses TRBV18 with TRBJ2-7; no reliable D call. The CDR3 contains 14 residues. Germline V lookup: CDR1 KGHSH, CDR2 LQKENI. V shed 0 bases and J shed 2 bases, with 8 bases lying between them. Here the CDR3 DNA reads TGTGCCAGCTCACCACCTTCTACCCCCTACGAGCAGTACTTC. It translates to CASSPPSTPYEQYF.

V gene TRBV18 combines with J gene TRBJ2-3; D possibly corresponds to TRBD2 (5 bases). The CDR3 is 15 amino acids. Germline V CDR1 and CDR2: KGHSH, LQKENI. Between the trimmed V and J ends, which lost 3 bases and 3 bases, there was a span of 13 bases. CDR3 in amino acids: CASSPSYSETDTQYF. For the CDR3, the DNA is TGTGCCAGCTCACCTTCATATAGCGAGACAGATACGCAGTATTTT.

This CDR3 reads CAISGGSGQPQHF. In DNA, the CDR3 is TGTGCCATCAGTGGGGGCTCAGGCCAGCCCCAGCATTTT. This sequence joins TRBV10-3 and TRBJ1-5, with a tentative D call TRBD1 (5 bases). Trimming removed 4 bases from V and 7 bases from J, with 11 bases in between. This CDR3 is built from 13 residues. Germline V CDR1 and CDR2: ENHRY, SYGVKD.

The rearrangement joins TRBV10-3 to TRBJ1-2, with 7 bases that match TRBD1. Germline-derived CDR1 and CDR2 are ENHRY and SYGVKD. Losses at the gene ends were 8 bases for V and 8 bases for J; bases not matched to a gene: 14. The CDR3 spans 14 residues. In nucleotides, the CDR3 is TGTGCCATCGGAAACAGGGGAAGTGAGTCCGGCTACACCTTC. Amino acid sequence: CAIGNRGSESGYTF.

This rearrangement joins TRBV19 to TRBJ1-3; 8 bases fit TRBD1. V was pared by 7 bases and J by 0 bases, with 11 bases of the junction left unmatched. Germline V gene lookup returns CDR1 LNHDA and CDR2 SQIVND (reference sequence). The CDR3 length is 17 residues. CDR3 DNA sequence: TGTGCCAGTACCCTAAGGACAGGGCAAAGCTCTGGAAACACCATATATTTT. This gives the protein CASTLRTGQSSGNTIYF.

In this sample, this clone turned up once. V is TRBV7-9 and J is TRBJ1-2; D is uncertain. In germline, CDR1 is SEHNR, CDR2 FQNEAQ (reference sequence). The V and J ends lost 4 bases and 4 bases respectively, with 22 bases between them. This CDR3 is built from 17 residues. CDR3 in amino acids: CASSSRPGSDPRYGYTF. The DNA of the CDR3 is TGTGCCAGCAGCTCGCGACCGGGGTCCGATCCTCGCTATGGCTACACCTTC. Using reference TRBV7-9 and TRBJ1-2 for the parts outside the CDR3, the full variable domain is DTGVSQNPRHKITKRGQNVTFRCDPISEHNRLYWYRQTLGQGPEFLTYFQNEAQLEKSRLLSDRFSAERPKGSFSTLEIQRTEQGDSAMYLCASSSRPGSDPRYGYTFGSGTRLTVV.

V and J are TRBV5-6 and TRBJ2-1; D is undetermined. The CDR3 loop spans 15 amino acids. The V gene lost 1 base and the J gene lost 4 bases, with 12 bases spanning the gap. Germline lookup yields CDR1 SGHDT and CDR2 YYEEEE. CDR3 nucleotides: TGTGCCAGCAGCTTGATTTCGAAGGAGTACAATGAGCAGTTCTTC. Its translation is CASSLISKEYNEQFF. Based on the CDR3 plus reference TRBV5-6 and TRBJ2-1, the full variable domain is DAGVTQSPTHLIKTRGQQVTLRCSPKSGHDTVSWYQQALGQGPQFIFQYYEEEERQRGNFPDRFSGHQFPNYSSELNVNALLLGDSALYLCASSLISKEYNEQFFGPGTRLTVL.

This clone came up a few times. The chain carries TRBV11-2 and TRBJ1-1; 7 bases line up with TRBD1. This CDR3 is 13 amino acids long. Trimming removed 6 bases from V and 6 bases from J; junction bases left unmatched: 7. CDR1 SGHAT and CDR2 FQNNGV come from the germline V gene. CDR3: CASRGQTKAEAFF. For the CDR3, the DNA is TGTGCCAGCAGGGGACAGACCAAGGCTGAAGCTTTCTTT. The full variable domain, its missing parts supplied by reference TRBV11-2 and TRBJ1-1, is EAGVAQSPRYKIIEKRQSVAFWCNPISGHATLYWYQQILGQGPKLLIQFQNNGVVDDSQLPKDRFSAERLKGVDSTLKIQPAKLEDSAVYLCASRGQTKAEAFFGQGTRLTVV.